Detailed here is one T cell receptor beta chain. J gave up 4 bases and V 7 bases, and 8 bases lay outside the gene matches. This CDR3 has 15 residues. Library construction for TCR beta used iRepertoire HTBI primers and Arm-PCR of CDR3 regions. TCRdb processed the multiplex PCR reads anew with MiXCR; each CDR3 protein has one entry. The sample records roughly 400,000 distinct CDR3 sequences, 14% to 15% being singletons. The data derive from a study of regulatory T cells in long-lasting Graves disease. Stated time point: newly diagnosed GD, antithyroid drugs for less than 3 months. Isolated PBMC RNA provided the starting material for the TCR library. These data were also reused for a study on T cells in Graves' hyperthyroidism and ophthalmopathy.

Sequenced here: peripheral blood mononuclear cells (PBMCs), sampled at new diagnosis, from a patient treated with antithyroid drugs. V and J are TRBV12-3 or TRBV12-4 and TRBJ1-2, with 11 bases fitting TRBD1. The TCR was taken from a middle-aged woman with Graves disease. The CDR3 DNA reads TGTGCCAGCACCCGGACAGGGGGCGCGATCTATGGCTACACCTTC. This codes for CASTRTGGAIYGYTF.